Listed below are T cell receptor beta chains from one sample, sequenced in a study of control samples from healthy donors and cancer patients. TCRdb keeps only in-frame clones here, not all; method: immunoSEQ multiplex PCR. The sample has about 160,000 clones, roughly 90% seen once. Specimen: blood. These receptors were taken from a man aged 25-45 years in good health. Both conserved end residues are trimmed from each CDR3. D genes are given only for firm matches.

V: TRBV15
D: TRBD2
CDR3: ATSSRGGSETQY

V: TRBV5-1
D: NA
CDR3: ASTWGGYNEQF

V: TRBV6-5
D: NA
CDR3: ASSRQRPYNSPLH

V: TRBV19
D: TRBD1
CDR3: ASSVGQYNYGYT

V: TRBV28
D: NA
CDR3: ASSSSGAGDEQY

V: TRBV30
D: TRBD1
CDR3: AWDQGAPRGEKLF

V: TRBV29-1
D: NA
CDR3: SVSGPWNTEAF

V: TRBV27
D: NA
CDR3: ASAGDFSPLH

V: TRBV10-3
D: NA
CDR3: AISEINPGYEQY

V: TRBV28
D: NA
CDR3: ASSTHYYGYT

V: TRBV7-6
D: NA
CDR3: ASSRTATGPGTEAF

V: TRBV6-6
D: TRBD2
CDR3: ASGTSGGFNEQF

V: TRBV4-1
D: TRBD2
CDR3: ASSQVHSGRASAQETQY

V: TRBV13
D: TRBD1
CDR3: ASSPWTGFKGTIY

V: TRBV9
D: NA
CDR3: ASSSRGNSGEKLF

V: TRBV28
D: NA
CDR3: ASSSQYQPQH

V: TRBV25-1
D: NA
CDR3: ASSELASPSTDTQY

V: TRBV5-5
D: NA
CDR3: ASSPTDGSGQPQH

V: TRBV2
D: NA
CDR3: ASRTNNQPQH

V: TRBV6-5
D: NA
CDR3: ASSHGRAEAF

V: TRBV6-2/TRBV6-3
D: NA
CDR3: ASSYFRGGGQPQH

V: TRBV28
D: TRBD1
CDR3: ASSLYSGQVYEQY

V: TRBV19
D: TRBD1
CDR3: ASSMSSGTGTYGYT

V: TRBV9
D: NA
CDR3: ASSVDSRVGLFSYGYT

V: TRBV6-2/TRBV6-3
D: TRBD2
CDR3: ASSFRGLAAKGNEQF

V: TRBV20-1
D: NA
CDR3: SARRYNEQF

V: TRBV6-1
D: NA
CDR3: ASSEQANYGYT

V: TRBV29-1
D: NA
CDR3: SVGAVEWTGELF

V: TRBV29-1
D: TRBD2
CDR3: SVEASGETNEQF

V: TRBV12-3/TRBV12-4
D: NA
CDR3: ASSLNPNTEAF

V: TRBV23-1
D: TRBD2
CDR3: ASSQWRLAGTGANVLT

V: TRBV6-1
D: NA
CDR3: ASSEAGATNEKLF

V: TRBV5-1
D: NA
CDR3: ASSLSGNNSPLH

V: TRBV7-8
D: NA
CDR3: ASSRPRNEQY

V: TRBV9
D: NA
CDR3: ASSVSWGGNTEAF

V: TRBV6-5
D: NA
CDR3: ASSYRGSSGNTIY

V: TRBV5-6
D: TRBD2
CDR3: ASSLSGLAFTDTQY

V: TRBV5-6
D: NA
CDR3: ASAVSVGGYNEQF

V: TRBV7-7
D: TRBD1
CDR3: ASSADRGETQY

V: TRBV6-2/TRBV6-3
D: NA
CDR3: ASSPWTDYEQY

V: TRBV5-8
D: NA
CDR3: ASSLVGARMAF

V: TRBV15
D: NA
CDR3: ATSRASAYEQY

V: TRBV19
D: NA
CDR3: ASSSQGGEQY

V: TRBV6-1
D: NA
CDR3: ASSVLPGATNEKLF

V: TRBV9
D: TRBD1
CDR3: ASSVGVGGQGYGELF

V: TRBV19
D: TRBD1
CDR3: GTRDRDTEAF

V: TRBV2
D: NA
CDR3: ASKGGTGELF

V: TRBV5-4
D: NA
CDR3: ASSSGHQNTEAF

V: TRBV5-6
D: NA
CDR3: ASSPPGAPRPEQY

V: TRBV7-9
D: NA
CDR3: ASSRQENTEAF

V: TRBV4-1
D: NA
CDR3: ASSQDIQAVLSQH

V: TRBV29-1
D: TRBD1
CDR3: SGHGTGGLSTEAF

V: TRBV5-4
D: NA
CDR3: ASSGSGNTEAF

V: TRBV7-9
D: NA
CDR3: ASSPRFGDGNEKLF